The 10 T cell receptor beta chains reported below all come from one sample, sequenced in a study of blood T cells in healthy people across ages. Primers used in a second PCR of about 7 to 12 cycles were a sample-barcoded 5' primer and a J-beta primer mix. TCRdb independently ran MiXCR on the 5' RACE reads; one entry per CDR3 protein. The table records around 1,000,000 distinct CDR3 sequences, 35% to 40% of them present only once. What was sequenced was blood. Receptor source: a man aged 18-30 years in good health.

This chain uses TRBV10-3 with TRBJ1-2; D unclear. The germline V gene encodes CDR1 ENHRY and CDR2 SYGVKD. V was pared by 2 bases and J by 0 bases, with 10 bases between. This CDR3 comprises 15 residues. The CDR3 nucleotides are TGTGCCATCAGTGAGCCGGGCGGAGCTAACTATGGCTACACCTTC. Its protein is CAISEPGGANYGYTF.

In this sample, this clonotype turned up many times. The V call is TRBV9, the J call TRBJ2-3; D call uncertain. Germline loops: CDR1 SGDLS, CDR2 YYNGEE. This CDR3 contains 13 residues. The V end was cut by 0 bases, the J end by 3 bases, with 5 bases between. CDR3 nucleotides: TGTGCCAGCAGCGTAGCTCGGACAGATACGCAGTATTTT. It codes for CASSVARTDTQYF.

This clonotype was seen a handful of times. This chain links TRBV2 with TRBJ2-1; 10 nucleotides agree with TRBD2. The CDR3 runs to 14 residues. Per germline, CDR1 SNHLY and CDR2 FYNNEI. After removal of 6 bases from V and 6 bases from J, the junction contained 5 bases not matched to a gene. Written as DNA, the CDR3 is TGTGCCAGCAGGACAGGGACTAGCGTCAATGAGCAGTTCTTC. It translates to CASRTGTSVNEQFF.

For this clonotype: A much larger clone is a single base away; this may be a read error. V is TRBV29-1 and J is TRBJ2-3, with D possibly TRBD2 on 6 matching bases. Deletions cut 8 bases from V and 9 bases from J, with 15 bases between. Germline CDR1 SQVTM, CDR2 ANQGSEA. This CDR3 comprises 11 residues. The CDR3 sequence is CSTTLGGTQYF. CDR3 DNA: TGCAGCACCACCCTTGGGGGGACGCAGTATTTT.

This clonotype was seen a few times. The J gene is TRBJ2-3, the V gene TRBV29-1, with D tentatively TRBD2 (6 bases). Germline V gene lookup returns CDR1 SQVTM and CDR2 ANQGSEA. Trimming cost V 8 bases and J 0 bases, with 15 bases left between them. The CDR3 is 14 residues long. The CDR3 loop reads CSQGSGHSTDTQYF. CDR3 sequence (DNA): TGCAGCCAAGGTAGCGGCCATAGCACAGATACGCAGTATTTT.

The CDR3 DNA reads TGTGCCAGCAGACCAACCGCGACAGGGGGTGAAGCTTTCTTT. Protein product: CASRPTATGGEAFF. The genes are TRBV2 and TRBJ1-1; 9 bases match TRBD1. V was clipped by 6 bases and J by 7 bases; unmatched bases: 9. The CDR3 is made up of 14 amino acids. Per the germline V gene, CDR1 is SNHLY and CDR2 is FYNNEI.

The chain is built from TRBV14 and TRBJ2-7; TRBD2 agrees at 7 bases. Germline lookup yields CDR1 SGHDN and CDR2 FVKESK. CDR3 length: 15 residues. The junction had 15 bases not matched to a gene; V was cut back by 6 bases and J by 7 bases. The CDR3 region is CASRNSGADPNEQYF. The CDR3 DNA is TGTGCCAGCAGAAACAGCGGGGCGGATCCCAATGAGCAGTACTTC.

The chain recombines TRBV5-5 with TRBJ2-3, with D possibly being TRBD1 (5 bases). The CDR3 length is 15 residues. The V and J ends lost 3 bases and 1 base respectively, with 12 bases between them. Germline V CDR1 and CDR2: SGHKS, YYEKEE (reference sequence). In nucleotides, the CDR3 is TGTGCCAGCAGCTCCGAAGACAGAGGCACAGATACGCAGTATTTT. Residues: CASSSEDRGTDTQYF.

Of note for this clonotype: The germline gene is not matched at one end of the junction; a read error may be the cause. The chain combines TRBV3-1 with TRBJ1-2; D unresolved. CDR1 LGHDT and CDR2 YNNKEL come from the germline V gene (reference sequence). The CDR3 length is 16 residues. The CDR3, as DNA: TGTGCCAGCAGCCCCGATGGGGAGACGGCTAACTATGACTACACCTTC. It yields the protein CASSPDGETANYDYTF.

The chain links TRBV12-3 or TRBV12-4 to TRBJ2-1; D perhaps matches TRBD2 (6 bases). The length of the CDR3 is 16 residues. Trimming took off 6 bases at V and 5 bases at J, with 20 bases between the two ends. The CDR3 DNA reads as TGTGCCAGCAGCATCGCTTCGGGGGACCTAAACAATGAGCAGTTCTTC. It encodes CASSIASGDLNNEQFF.